The clone carrying this TCR beta chain was seen more than once but under ten times. Its matching antigen is unknown. Semi-nested PCR with Nested Universal Primer A followed constant-region reverse priming of full-length variable regions. TCRdb re-analysed the 5' RACE reads in MiXCR, keeping a single row per CDR3 protein. Here the sample spans over 50,000 distinct CDR3 sequences, nearly 30% being singletons. Findings and caveats of the study: Whole repertoires were not studied in the larger cohort, only one V-J beta rearrangement.

V was trimmed by 5 bases and J by 4 bases, leaving 8 bases between them. This CDR3 region has 11 residues. Germline CDR1 reads DFQATT; CDR2 reads SNEGSKA (reference sequence). The chain couples TRBV20-1 to TRBJ1-1; D call uncertain. The sequenced sample consisted of tumor-infiltrating naive CD4+ T cells sorted from the breast tumor. The sample's subset: naive CD4+ T cells, CD4+CD45RA+CD25-. The sequence was obtained from a female donor with breast cancer. The CDR3 bases are TGCAGTGCTCTGGGTGTCACTGAAGCTTTCTTT. This translates into CSALGVTEAFF.